This TCR beta chain was captured by sequencing in a study of T cells in Graves' hyperthyroidism and ophthalmopathy. There were TCR beta CDR3 regions amplified from RNA transcripts. Using the HTBI primer set, a first-round RT-PCR was run on the TCR CDR3. From the multiplex PCR reads, TCRdb called clonotypes with MiXCR, one entry per CDR3 protein. The top ten clones hold 15% to 20% of a sample with over 500,000 distinct CDR3 sequences, roughly a sixth of them seen once. This clonotype has at least ten counts. Its specificity is not known. Based on clinical symptoms, serum thyroxine and TRAb, thyroid ultrasound and orbital computed tomography, diagnoses were reached. Fresh 10 ml peripheral blood yielded PBMCs. Findings and caveats of the study: Among clonotypes expanded in thyroid above 0.001, most were also found in blood. Onset of ophthalmopathy came a median roughly 6.4 months after the model predicted it.

V shed 4 bases and J 0 bases; nucleotides not matched to a gene: 8. Germline V gene data show CDR1 as GTSNPN and CDR2 as SVGIG (reference sequence). This CDR3 spans 16 amino acids. The sequence came from a woman between 18 and 29 years old with Graves' ophthalmopathy. The specimen sequenced was blood. This sequence joins TRBV30 and TRBJ2-3; 9 bases align to TRBD1. The CDR3 region is CAWTAGTGPSTDTQYF. The CDR3 DNA sequence: TGTGCCTGGACCGCCGGGACAGGGCCTAGCACAGATACGCAGTATTTT.